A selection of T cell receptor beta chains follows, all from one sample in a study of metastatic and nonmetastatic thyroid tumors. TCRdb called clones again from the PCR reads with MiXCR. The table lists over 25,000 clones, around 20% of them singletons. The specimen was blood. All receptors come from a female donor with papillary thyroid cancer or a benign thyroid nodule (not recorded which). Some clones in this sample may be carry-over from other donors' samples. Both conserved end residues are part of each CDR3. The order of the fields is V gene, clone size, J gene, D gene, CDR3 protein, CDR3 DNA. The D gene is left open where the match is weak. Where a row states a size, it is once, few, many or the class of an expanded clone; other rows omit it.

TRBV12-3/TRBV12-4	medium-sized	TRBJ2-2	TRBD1	CASSPGTEHTGELFF	TGTGCCAGCAGTCCCGGGACAGAGCACACCGGGGAGCTGTTTTTT
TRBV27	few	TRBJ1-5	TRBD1	CASSFMGQGRNQPQHF	TGTGCCAGCAGTTTCATGGGACAGGGGAGGAATCAGCCCCAGCATTTT
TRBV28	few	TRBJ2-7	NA	CASRTGSYEQYF	TGTGCCAGCAGGACAGGCTCCTACGAGCAGTACTTC
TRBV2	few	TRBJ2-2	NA	CASSQDSFGELFF	TGTGCCAGCAGCCAGGACTCTTTCGGGGAGCTGTTTTTT
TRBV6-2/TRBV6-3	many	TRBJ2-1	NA	CASSYSGRVDEQFF	TGTGCCAGCAGTTACTCGGGCAGGGTGGATGAGCAGTTCTTC
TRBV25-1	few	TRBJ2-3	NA	CASSAWRGDTQYF	TGTGCCAGCAGTGCTTGGAGGGGAGATACGCAGTATTTT
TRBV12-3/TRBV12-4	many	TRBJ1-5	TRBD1	CASSPGTGSQPQHF	TGTGCCAGCAGTCCCGGGACAGGGTCTCAGCCCCAGCATTTT
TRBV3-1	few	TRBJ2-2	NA	CASSQFIYAGELFF	TGTGCCAGCAGCCAATTCATATACGCCGGGGAGCTGTTTTTT
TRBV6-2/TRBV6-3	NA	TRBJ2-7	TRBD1	CASSWGQGASYEQYF	TGTGCCAGCAGTTGGGGGCAGGGGGCTTCCTACGAGCAGTACTTC
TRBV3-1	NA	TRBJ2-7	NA	CASSQRDGSYEQYF	TGTGCCAGCAGCCAACGGGACGGCTCCTACGAGCAGTACTTC
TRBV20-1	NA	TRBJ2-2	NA	CSARDPAGTATGELFF	TGCAGTGCTAGAGATCCAGCAGGGACTGCCACCGGGGAGCTGTTTTTT
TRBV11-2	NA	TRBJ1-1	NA	CASSFGPNTEAFF	TGTGCCAGCAGCTTTGGACCTAACACTGAAGCTTTCTTT
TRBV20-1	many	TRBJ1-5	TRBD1	CSASTGGESQPQHF	TGCAGTGCTAGCACAGGGGGCGAATCTCAGCCCCAGCATTTT
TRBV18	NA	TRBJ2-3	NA	CASSPRDSRRDTQYF	TGTGCCAGCTCACCACGGGACTCCCGGAGAGATACGCAGTATTTT
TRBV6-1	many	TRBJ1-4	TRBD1	CASSRPDRGVSTNEKLFF	TGTGCCAGCAGCAGACCTGACAGGGGCGTCTCAACTAATGAAAAACTGTTTTTT
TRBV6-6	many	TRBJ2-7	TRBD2	CASSYAKGTSGSYEQYF	TGTGCCAGCAGTTACGCAAAAGGGACTAGCGGGAGTTACGAGCAGTACTTC
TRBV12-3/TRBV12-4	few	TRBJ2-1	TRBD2	CASSLTSGGFSGQFF	TGTGCCAGCAGCCTTACTAGCGGGGGGTTCTCGGGGCAGTTCTTC
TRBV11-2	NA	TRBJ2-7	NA	CASSLAEIPTYEQYF	TGTGCCAGCAGCTTAGCCGAAATCCCTACCTACGAGCAGTACTTC
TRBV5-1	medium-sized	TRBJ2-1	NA	CASNSGHSTYNEQFF	TGCGCCAGCAATTCGGGCCACTCAACCTACAATGAGCAGTTCTTC
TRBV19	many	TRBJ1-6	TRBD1	CASSISGQSSPLHF	TGTGCCAGTAGTATATCGGGACAGAGTTCACCCCTCCACTTT
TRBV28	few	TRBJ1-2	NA	CASSPGLIFYGYTF	TGTGCCAGCAGCCCGGGACTGATCTTCTATGGCTACACCTTC
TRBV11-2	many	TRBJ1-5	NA	CASSLDTGRKPQHF	TGTGCCAGCAGCTTAGACACTGGCAGGAAGCCCCAGCATTTT
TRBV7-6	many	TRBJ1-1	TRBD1	CASSPATGENTEAFF	TGTGCCAGCAGCCCAGCGACAGGGGAGAACACTGAAGCTTTCTTT
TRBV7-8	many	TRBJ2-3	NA	CASSRLDNTQYF	TGTGCCAGCAGCAGGCTAGACAATACGCAGTATTTT
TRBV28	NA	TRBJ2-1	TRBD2	CASSPHLAGVSNEQFF	TGTGCCAGCAGTCCGCACCTAGCGGGAGTGTCCAATGAGCAGTTCTTC
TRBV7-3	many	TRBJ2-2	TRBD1	CASSPQGAQGGELFF	TGTGCCAGCAGCCCACAGGGGGCGCAGGGCGGGGAGCTGTTTTTT
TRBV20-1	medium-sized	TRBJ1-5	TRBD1	CSAKFPGQGRVNQPQHF	TGCAGTGCCAAGTTTCCGGGACAGGGGAGGGTCAATCAGCCCCAGCATTTT
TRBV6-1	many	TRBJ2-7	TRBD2	CASTPGLGSEQYF	TGTGCCAGCACTCCGGGACTAGGAAGCGAGCAGTACTTC
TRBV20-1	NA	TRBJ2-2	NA	CSAESANTGELFF	TGCAGTGCTGAGAGCGCGAACACCGGGGAGCTGTTTTTT
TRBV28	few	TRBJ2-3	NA	CASSSGYGTDTQYF	TGTGCCAGCAGTTCAGGGTATGGCACAGATACGCAGTATTTT
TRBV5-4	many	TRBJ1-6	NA	CASSLDISGNSPLHF	TGTGCCAGCAGCTTGGATATTAGCGGGAATTCACCCCTCCACTTT
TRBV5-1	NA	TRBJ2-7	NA	CASSQLAFSSNEQYF	TGCGCCAGCAGCCAGCTAGCTTTTTCCTCCAACGAGCAGTACTTC
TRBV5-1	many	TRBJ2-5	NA	CASSLVPSAGETQYF	TGCGCCAGCAGCTTGGTGCCTAGCGCTGGGGAGACCCAGTACTTC
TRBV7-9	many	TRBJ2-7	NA	CASSPSSVNEQYF	TGTGCCAGCAGCCCTTCGAGCGTTAACGAGCAGTACTTC
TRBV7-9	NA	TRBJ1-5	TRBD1	CASSLRTGGNQPQHF	TGTGCCAGCAGCCTGAGGACAGGGGGCAATCAGCCCCAGCATTTT
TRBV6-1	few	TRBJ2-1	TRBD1	CASSDRDRGTYEQFF	TGTGCCAGCAGTGACCGGGACAGGGGAACCTATGAGCAGTTCTTC
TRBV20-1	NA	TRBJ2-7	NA	CSAVGDIRSYEQYF	TGCAGTGCTGTCGGGGACATACGCTCCTACGAGCAGTACTTC
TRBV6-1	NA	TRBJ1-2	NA	CASRSRGLNGYTF	TGTGCCAGCAGGAGCAGGGGTTTGAATGGCTACACCTTC
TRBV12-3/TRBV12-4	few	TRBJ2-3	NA	CASSLKPDTQYF	TGCGCCAGCAGTTTAAAACCAGATACCCAGTATTTT
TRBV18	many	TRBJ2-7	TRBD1	CASSPGQGSYEQYF	TGTGCCAGCTCACCCGGACAGGGTTCCTACGAGCAGTACTTC
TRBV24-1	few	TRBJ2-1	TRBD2	CATSDRAGSLNEQFF	TGTGCCACCAGTGACCGAGCGGGGAGCCTCAATGAGCAGTTCTTC
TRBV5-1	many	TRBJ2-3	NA	CASRLTGVSTDTQYF	TGCGCCAGCAGGCTGACTGGCGTATCCACAGATACGCAGTATTTT
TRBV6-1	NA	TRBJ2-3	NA	CASSELGQGSTDTQYF	TGTGCCAGCAGTGAATTAGGGCAGGGAAGCACAGATACGCAGTATTTT
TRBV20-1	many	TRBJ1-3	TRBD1	CSATPRQGLGDTIYF	TGCAGTGCTACCCCACGACAGGGGTTAGGAGACACCATATATTTT
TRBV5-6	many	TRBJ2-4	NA	CASSKQLAKNIQYF	TGTGCCAGCAGTAAACAGCTAGCCAAAAACATTCAGTACTTC
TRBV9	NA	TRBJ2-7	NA	CASSASQISYEQYF	TGTGCCAGCAGCGCCTCACAGATCTCCTACGAGCAGTACTTC
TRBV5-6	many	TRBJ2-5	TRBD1	CASSLEGAGETQYF	TGTGCCAGCAGCTTGGAGGGGGCAGGAGAGACCCAGTACTTC
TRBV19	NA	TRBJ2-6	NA	CASSIGWAGANVLTF	TGTGCCAGTAGTATAGGCTGGGCTGGGGCCAACGTCCTGACTTTC
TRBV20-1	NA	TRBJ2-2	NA	CSATPGWGEINTGELFF	TGCAGTGCTACCCCAGGGTGGGGCGAAATTAACACCGGGGAGCTGTTTTTT
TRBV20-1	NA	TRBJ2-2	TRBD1	CSARAGTGFPGELFF	TGCAGTGCTAGAGCCGGGACAGGGTTCCCCGGGGAGCTGTTTTTT
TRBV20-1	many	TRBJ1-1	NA	CSARDEVTAEAFF	TGCAGTGCTAGAGATGAAGTGACAGCTGAAGCTTTCTTT
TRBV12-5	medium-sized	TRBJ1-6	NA	CASGFNWDSPLHF	TGTGCTAGTGGTTTTAATTGGGATTCACCCCTCCACTTT
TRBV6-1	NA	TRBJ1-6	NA	CATQTQFGSPLHF	TGTGCCACGCAGACCCAATTTGGTTCACCCCTCCACTTT
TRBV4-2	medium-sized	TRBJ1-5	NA	CASSQAGRSNQPQHF	TGTGCCAGCAGCCAAGCTGGCCGGAGCAATCAGCCCCAGCATTTT
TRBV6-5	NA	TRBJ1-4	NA	CASSFGTVDEKLFF	TGTGCCAGCAGTTTCGGGACTGTGGATGAAAAACTGTTTTTT
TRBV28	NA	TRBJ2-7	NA	CASSPLTQNYEQYF	TGTGCCAGCAGTCCCTTGACTCAGAATTACGAGCAGTACTTC
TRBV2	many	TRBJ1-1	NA	CASSELGWNTEAFF	TGTGCCAGCAGCGAGCTGGGGTGGAACACTGAAGCTTTCTTT
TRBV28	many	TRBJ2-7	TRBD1	CASSLSGDRGYEQYF	TGTGCCAGCAGTTTATCCGGGGACAGGGGGTACGAGCAGTACTTC
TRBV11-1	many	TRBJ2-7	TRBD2	CASSLNALAMSEQYF	TGTGCCAGCAGCTTGAACGCACTAGCGATGTCCGAGCAGTACTTC
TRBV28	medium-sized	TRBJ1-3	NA	CASRREGNTIYF	TGTGCCAGCAGGAGGGAGGGAAACACCATATATTTT